Listed here are 4 T cell receptor beta chains from one sample, sequenced in a study of shared clonotypes between healthy human individuals. Generated by immunoSEQ multiplex PCR, the TCRdb table keeps only in-frame clones and is missing some. The sample lists more than 2,000,000 clones; 80% to 95% were seen once. The sequenced material came from naive CD4+ T cells from PBMCs. Subset denoted: CD45RA+ positively selected. The receptor set was obtained from a man younger than 35 in good health. Some clones in this sample may be carry-over from other donors' samples.

This clone was detected only once. This sequence joins TRBV5-5 and TRBJ2-7, with 8 bases aligning to TRBD1. Germline loops: CDR1 SGHKS, CDR2 YYEKEE (reference sequence). The V segment lost 0 bases and the J segment 1 base; nucleotides outside the gene matches: 3. The CDR3 loop spans 15 amino acids. The chain's CDR3 is CASSLGGQVSYEQYF. CDR3 sequence (DNA): TGTGCCAGCAGCTTGGGGGGACAGGTTTCCTACGAGCAGTACTTC.

This clone turned up a few times. This specimen includes other DNA sequences encoding the same CDR3. This chain uses TRBV20-1 with TRBJ1-4; no clear D. The V gene lost 3 bases and the J gene lost 7 bases, with 6 bases spanning the gap. The CDR3 length is 11 residues. Germline CDR1 and CDR2: DFQATT and SNEGSKA (reference sequence). Written as DNA, the CDR3 is TGCAGTGCTAGTCCGGGTGAAAAACTGTTTTTT. It codes for CSASPGEKLFF.

The rearrangement joins TRBV28 to TRBJ1-2; D may be TRBD1 (6 bases). The length of the CDR3 is 15 residues. Germline values: CDR1 MDHEN, CDR2 SYDVKM. Trimming took off 5 bases at V and 4 bases at J, with 17 bases between the two ends. The DNA of the CDR3 is TGTGCCAGCAGTCCACACCCAGGGGTCGGCTATGGCTACACCTTC. This sequence encodes CASSPHPGVGYGYTF.

The table lists this clone with a count of one. The chain joins TRBV18 to TRBJ2-7, with 9 bases aligning to TRBD1. The length of the CDR3 is 13 residues. Looked up from germline, CDR1 is KGHSH and CDR2 is LQKENI. Losses at the gene ends were 3 bases for V and 6 bases for J; bases not matched to a gene: 3. CDR3 nucleotides: TGTGCCAGCTCACCGGGACAGGGAGTCGAGCAGTACTTC. Protein: CASSPGQGVEQYF.